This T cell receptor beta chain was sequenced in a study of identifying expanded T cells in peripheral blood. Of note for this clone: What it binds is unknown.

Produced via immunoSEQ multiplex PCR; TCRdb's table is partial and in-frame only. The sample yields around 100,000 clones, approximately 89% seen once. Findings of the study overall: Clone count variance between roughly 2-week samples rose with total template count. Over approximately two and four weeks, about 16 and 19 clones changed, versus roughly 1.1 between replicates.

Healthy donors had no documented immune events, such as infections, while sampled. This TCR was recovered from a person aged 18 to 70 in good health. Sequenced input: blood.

CDR3 coding DNA: TGTGCCAGCATGCCATCGAACACCGGGGAGCTGTTTTTT. This encodes CASMPSNTGELFF. The chain has TRBV9 and TRBJ2-2, with D hard to call. CDR3 length: 13 amino acids. V lost 6 bases to trimming and J lost 0 bases, with 6 bases between them. The germline CDR1 and CDR2 sequences are SGDLS and YYNGEE.